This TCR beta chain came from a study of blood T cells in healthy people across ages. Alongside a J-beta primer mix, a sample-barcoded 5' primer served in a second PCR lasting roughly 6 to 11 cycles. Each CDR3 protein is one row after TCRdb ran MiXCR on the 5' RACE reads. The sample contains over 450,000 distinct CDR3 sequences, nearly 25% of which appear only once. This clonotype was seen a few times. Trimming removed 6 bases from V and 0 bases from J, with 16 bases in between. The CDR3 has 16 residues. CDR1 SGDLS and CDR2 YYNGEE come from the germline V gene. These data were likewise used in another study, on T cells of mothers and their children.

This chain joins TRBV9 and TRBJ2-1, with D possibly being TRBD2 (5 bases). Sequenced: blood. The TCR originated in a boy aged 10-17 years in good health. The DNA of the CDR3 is TGTGCCAGCACCCCCACGGGGATGAGCTCCTACAATGAGCAGTTCTTC. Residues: CASTPTGMSSYNEQFF.